This TCR beta chain was sequenced during a study of cytomegalovirus exposure and HLA in healthy donors. Germline assignment: CDR1 MNHNY and CDR2 SVGAGI (reference sequence). The CDR3 covers 15 residues. Trimming pared 5 bases from V and 0 bases from J, leaving 8 bases between. This clone was observed a handful of times. The antigen is not known. The PCR used 60 Vbeta and 13 Jbeta primers. TCRdb keeps only in-frame clones here, not all; method: immunoSEQ multiplex PCR. The sample has more than 50,000 clones; more than 70% are singletons. Findings and caveats of the study: From TCR beta sequences, most subjects' HLA-A and HLA-B alleles were reportedly predicted accurately. Using a false discovery rate of 0.05, a later analysis showed that 16,951 TCR beta sequences were associated with HLA alleles.

V and J are TRBV6-6 and TRBJ1-6, with TRBD1 as a possible D gene (6 bases). Material: PBMCs. The receptor comes from a woman between 35 and 50 years old in good health and CMV-seropositive. The CDR3: CASSPRGSYNSPLHF. CDR3 nucleotides: TGTGCCAGCAGTCCCAGGGGCTCCTATAATTCACCCCTCCACTTT.